What follows are 19 T cell receptor beta chains derived from one specimen sequenced in a study of shared clonotypes between healthy human individuals. TCRdb keeps only in-frame clones here, not all; method: immunoSEQ multiplex PCR. The sample records almost 750,000 clones, 72% being singletons. The sample comprised memory CD4+ T cells sorted from blood. Subset reported: CD45RA-negative fraction. These receptor sequences come from a young woman in good health.

The CDR3 DNA reads as TGTGCCATCAGGGAATCTACCGGGACAGCCTCACCCCTCCACTTT. Its translation: CAIRESTGTASPLHF. The chain has TRBV10-3 and TRBJ1-6, with 7 positions matching TRBD1. The CDR3 is 15 amino acids. The trim removed 6 bases at V and 10 bases at J, leaving 12 bases unmatched. Per germline, CDR1 ENHRY and CDR2 SYGVKD.

Turning to this clone: A much larger clone differs by one base, so this may be a read error. The sample holds other DNA sequences that translate to the same CDR3. CDR3 DNA: TGTGCCAGCAGTTCGAACAGGGTCCACGAGCAGTACTTC. This encodes CASSSNRVHEQYF. The rearrangement links TRBV27 to TRBJ2-7, with D possibly TRBD1 on 6 matching bases. Germline V gene lookup returns CDR1 MNHEY and CDR2 SMNVEV (reference sequence). CDR3 size: 13 residues. The V end lost 4 bases, the J end lost 5 bases, and 12 bases lay between the germline ends.

As regards this clone: The same CDR3 can be traced to other DNA sequences in this sample. The chain combines TRBV7-7 with TRBJ2-5; the match to TRBD2 covers 7 bases. From germline, CDR1 is SSHAT and CDR2 FNYEAQ (reference sequence). The V and J ends lost 2 bases and 5 bases, in that order; junction bases with no gene match: 2. The CDR3 totals 13 residues. The DNA for the CDR3 is TGTGCCAGCAGCTTATGGGGGGGGGAGACCCAGTACTTC. Translating gives CASSLWGGETQYF.

The V call is TRBV5-4, the J call TRBJ1-4; TRBD1 agrees at 11 bases. Trimming cost V 4 bases and J 6 bases; bases outside gene matches: 5. The CDR3 runs to 15 residues. Germline assignment: CDR1 SGHNT and CDR2 YYREEE (reference sequence). The CDR3 loop is CASSTRTGGDEKLFF. CDR3 DNA: TGTGCCAGCAGCACACGGACAGGGGGCGATGAAAAACTGTTTTTT.

This clone was recorded once. The chain employs TRBV5-1 and TRBJ2-2; 7 bases fit TRBD2. The CDR3 has 16 amino acids. Germline V gene lookup returns CDR1 SGHRS and CDR2 YFSETQ. The V segment lost 4 bases and the J segment 5 bases; nucleotides outside the gene matches: 11. The CDR3 region has the DNA TGCGCCAGCAGCAGACGAGTGGGAGGGAGTACCGGGGAGCTGTTTTTT. Translation gives CASSRRVGGSTGELFF. The full variable domain, completed using reference TRBV5-1 and TRBJ2-2, is KAGVTQTPRYLIKTRGQQVTLSCSPISGHRSVSWYQQTPGQGLQFLFEYFSETQRNKGNFPGRFSGRQFSNSRSEMNVSTLELGDSALYLCASSRRVGGSTGELFFGEGSRLTVL.

This CDR3 is CAISAEAYEQYF. As DNA, the CDR3 is TGTGCCATCAGTGCGGAGGCCTACGAGCAGTACTTC. The gene calls are TRBV10-3 and TRBJ2-7, with a possible D match to TRBD2 (5 bases). V gave up 4 bases and J gave up 2 bases, with 6 bases separating them. Germline V lookup: CDR1 ENHRY, CDR2 SYGVKD. This CDR3 is built from 12 residues.

This clone was recorded a few times. This chain uses TRBV7-9 with TRBJ1-5; 7 bases align to TRBD1. The CDR3 extends over 13 amino acids. V was clipped by 3 bases and J by 5 bases; unmatched bases: 1. The germline V gene encodes CDR1 SEHNR and CDR2 FQNEAQ (reference sequence). The DNA of the CDR3 is TGTGCCAGCAGCTTTGGGACAGATCAGCCCCAGCATTTT. It yields the protein CASSFGTDQPQHF.

The chain recombines TRBV19 with TRBJ1-3, with D possibly matching TRBD1 (5 bases). V lost 3 bases, J lost 2 bases, and 17 bases lay in between. The germline gives CDR1 LNHDA, CDR2 SQIVND (reference sequence). This CDR3 spans 17 amino acids. The CDR3 DNA follows: TGTGCCAGTAGTATCGGCACAGGCAATCTACCTGGAAACACCATATATTTT. Amino acids: CASSIGTGNLPGNTIYF.

The chain employs TRBV18 and TRBJ2-7; 9 bases are a match to TRBD1. V shed 5 bases, J shed 5 bases, and the junction held 7 bases outside the gene matches. CDR3 length: 14 amino acids. Germline CDR1 KGHSH, CDR2 LQKENI. The CDR3 reads CASSSGQGGHEQYF. In DNA form, the CDR3 reads TGTGCCAGCTCATCGGGACAGGGAGGGCACGAGCAGTACTTC.

The rearrangement joins TRBV9 to TRBJ2-7; 7 nucleotides line up with TRBD2. The V and J ends lost 0 bases and 3 bases, in that order; junction bases with no gene match: 12. The germline gives CDR1 SGDLS, CDR2 YYNGEE. There are 17 residues in the CDR3. DNA for the CDR3: TGTGCCAGCAGCGTAGCTTTTGGGGCTAGCGGAGACTACGAGCAGTACTTC. Translation gives CASSVAFGASGDYEQYF. Using reference TRBV9 and TRBJ2-7 for the parts outside the CDR3, the full variable domain is DSGVTQTPKHLITATGQRVTLRCSPRSGDLSVYWYQQSLDQGLQFLIQYYNGEERAKGNILERFSAQQFPDLHSELNLSSLELGDSALYFCASSVAFGASGDYEQYFGPGTRLTVT.

The chain links TRBV21-1 to TRBJ2-1; the table's D call, TRBD1, has no DNA check behind it. TRBV21-1 is designated a pseudogene. The CDR3 is 16 residues long. The CDR3 DNA reads TGTGCCAGCAGCAAAGAGGGGGTCGCGGTCTACAATGAGCAGTTCTTC. It encodes CASSKEGVAVYNEQFF.

The chain carries TRBV30 and TRBJ1-6; D call uncertain. The germline V and J ends were trimmed by 0 bases and 4 bases, with 10 bases remaining between them. The germline V gene has CDR1 GTSNPN and CDR2 SVGIG (reference sequence). The CDR3 length is 15 residues. The CDR3 protein is CAWSVLQNYNSPLHF. The CDR3 DNA follows: TGTGCCTGGAGTGTACTACAGAATTATAATTCACCCCTCCACTTT.

V and J are TRBV20-1 and TRBJ1-1, with unresolved D. This CDR3 has 10 residues. Deletions cut 4 bases from V and 11 bases from J, with 11 bases between. Germline values: CDR1 DFQATT, CDR2 SNEGSKA (reference sequence). The CDR3 DNA reads TGCAGTGCTACAACCACAGTTGCTTTCTTT. This translates into CSATTTVAFF.

This chain joins TRBV6-4 and TRBJ2-2; 7 bases align to TRBD1. There are 16 residues in the CDR3. Germline V gene data show CDR1 as MRHNA and CDR2 as SNTAGT. Losses at the gene ends were 4 bases for V and 2 bases for J; bases not matched to a gene: 7. The CDR3 DNA is TGTGCCAGCAGTGTTCGAGGGGGCTTCAACACCGGGGAGCTGTTTTTT. This sequence encodes CASSVRGGFNTGELFF.

V gene TRBV11-2 combines with J gene TRBJ2-3, with 9 bases lining up with TRBD2. Germline V gene lookup returns CDR1 SGHAT and CDR2 FQNNGV. Trimming removed 5 bases from V and 4 bases from J; junction bases left unmatched: 13. This CDR3 spans 17 amino acids. CDR3 sequence reads: CASSQVLAGVAADTQYF. CDR3 DNA: TGTGCCAGCAGCCAAGTTTTAGCGGGAGTTGCAGCAGATACGCAGTATTTT.

The rearrangement uses TRBV5-1 and TRBJ2-7, with 9 bases aligning to TRBD2. CDR3 length equals 15 residues. V shed 0 bases and J 1 base; nucleotides not matched to a gene: 2. CDR1 and CDR2 from the germline V gene are SGHRS and YFSETQ. In nucleotides, the CDR3 is TGCGCCAGCAGCTTGGTAGCGGGAGCTTCCTACGAGCAGTACTTC. Translation gives CASSLVAGASYEQYF.

The J gene is TRBJ1-5, the V gene TRBV4-1; 8 bases fit TRBD1. The CDR3 extends over 16 amino acids. The germline V gene has CDR1 MGHRA and CDR2 YSYEKL. After removal of 1 base from V and 5 bases from J, the junction contained 7 bases not matched to a gene. Here the CDR3 DNA reads TGCGCCAGCAGCCAAGGGCCAGGGGGCACCTATCAGCCCCAGCATTTT. Its translation: CASSQGPGGTYQPQHF.

The chain couples TRBV5-1 to TRBJ2-1, with a weak D call TRBD1 (7 bases). V lost 6 bases and J 3 bases, leaving 13 bases between the germline ends. There are 14 residues in the CDR3. Looked up from germline, CDR1 is SGHRS and CDR2 is YFSETQ. CDR3: CASKSGGGYNEQFF. In nucleotides, the CDR3 is TGCGCCAGCAAATCAGGGGGAGGCTACAATGAGCAGTTCTTC.

This sequence joins TRBV19 and TRBJ2-1, with 11 bases identical to TRBD1. Germline trimming cut 3 bases from V and 7 bases from J; bases unmatched to any gene: 8. CDR1 and CDR2 from the germline V gene are LNHDA and SQIVND (reference sequence). The CDR3 has 16 amino acids. CDR3 in amino acids: CASSIGGTGGLNEQFF. The DNA of the CDR3 is TGTGCCAGTAGTATTGGTGGGACAGGGGGTTTGAATGAGCAGTTCTTC.